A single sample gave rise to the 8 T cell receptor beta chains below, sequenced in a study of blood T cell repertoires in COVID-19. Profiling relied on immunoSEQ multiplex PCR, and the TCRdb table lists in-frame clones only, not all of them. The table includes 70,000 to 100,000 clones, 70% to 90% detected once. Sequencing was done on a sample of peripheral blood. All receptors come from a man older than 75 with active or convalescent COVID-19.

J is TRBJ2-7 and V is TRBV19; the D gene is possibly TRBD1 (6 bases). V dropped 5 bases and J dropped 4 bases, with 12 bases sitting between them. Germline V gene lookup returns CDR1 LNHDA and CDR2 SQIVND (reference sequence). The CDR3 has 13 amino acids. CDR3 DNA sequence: TGTGCCAGTAGTCTCGTGGGGGCGTACGAGCAGTACTTC. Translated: CASSLVGAYEQYF. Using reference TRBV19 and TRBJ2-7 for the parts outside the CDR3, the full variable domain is DGGITQSPKYLFRKEGQNVTLSCEQNLNHDAMYWYRQDPGQGLRLIYYSQIVNDFQKGDIAEGYSVSREKKESFPLTVTSAQKNPTAFYLCASSLVGAYEQYFGPGTRLTVT.

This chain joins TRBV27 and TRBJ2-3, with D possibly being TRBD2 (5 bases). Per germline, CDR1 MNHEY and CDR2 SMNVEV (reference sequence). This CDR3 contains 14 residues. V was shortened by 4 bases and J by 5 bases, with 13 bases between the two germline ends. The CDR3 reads CASSSGLNGDTQYF. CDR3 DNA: TGTGCCAGCAGTTCTGGACTGAATGGAGATACGCAGTATTTT.

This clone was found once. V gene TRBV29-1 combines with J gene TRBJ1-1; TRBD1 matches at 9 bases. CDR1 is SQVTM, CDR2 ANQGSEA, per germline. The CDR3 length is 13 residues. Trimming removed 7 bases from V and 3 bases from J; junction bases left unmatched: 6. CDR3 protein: CSAGQGRDTEAFF. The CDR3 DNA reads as TGCAGCGCGGGACAGGGACGGGACACTGAAGCTTTCTTT.

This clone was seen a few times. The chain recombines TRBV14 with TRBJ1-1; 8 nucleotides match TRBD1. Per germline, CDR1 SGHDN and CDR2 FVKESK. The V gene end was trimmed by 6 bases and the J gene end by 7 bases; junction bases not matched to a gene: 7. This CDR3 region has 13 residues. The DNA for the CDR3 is TGTGCCAGCAGGAGACAGGGGACTCATGAAGCTTTCTTT. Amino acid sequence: CASRRQGTHEAFF.

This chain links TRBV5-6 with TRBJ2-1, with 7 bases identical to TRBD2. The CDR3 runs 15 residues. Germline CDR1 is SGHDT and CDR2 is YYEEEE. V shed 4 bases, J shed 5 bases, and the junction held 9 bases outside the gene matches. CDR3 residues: CASSPGTTDDNEQFF. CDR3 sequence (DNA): TGTGCCAGCAGCCCCGGGACTACCGACGACAATGAGCAGTTCTTC.

CDR3: CASSLEGYDEQFF. For the CDR3, the DNA is TGCGCCAGCAGCTTGGAGGGGTACGATGAGCAGTTCTTC. The chain joins TRBV5-1 to TRBJ2-1, with a possible D match to TRBD1 (5 bases). The germline gives CDR1 SGHRS, CDR2 YFSETQ. Between the trimmed V and J ends, which lost 0 bases and 8 bases, there was a span of 9 bases. CDR3 length equals 13 residues.

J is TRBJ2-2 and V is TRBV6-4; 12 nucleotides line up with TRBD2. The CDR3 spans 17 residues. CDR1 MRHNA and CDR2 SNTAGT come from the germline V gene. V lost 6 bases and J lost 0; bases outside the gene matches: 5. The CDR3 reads CASSPGTSGSNTGELFF. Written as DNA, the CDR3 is TGTGCCAGCAGCCCCGGGACTAGCGGGTCGAACACCGGGGAGCTGTTTTTT.

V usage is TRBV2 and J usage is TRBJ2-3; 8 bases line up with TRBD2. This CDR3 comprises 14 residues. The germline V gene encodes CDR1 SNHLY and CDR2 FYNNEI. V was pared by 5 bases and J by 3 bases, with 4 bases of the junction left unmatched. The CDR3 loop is CASSLAGLTDTQYF. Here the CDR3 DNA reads TGTGCCAGCAGTTTAGCGGGATTAACAGATACGCAGTATTTT.